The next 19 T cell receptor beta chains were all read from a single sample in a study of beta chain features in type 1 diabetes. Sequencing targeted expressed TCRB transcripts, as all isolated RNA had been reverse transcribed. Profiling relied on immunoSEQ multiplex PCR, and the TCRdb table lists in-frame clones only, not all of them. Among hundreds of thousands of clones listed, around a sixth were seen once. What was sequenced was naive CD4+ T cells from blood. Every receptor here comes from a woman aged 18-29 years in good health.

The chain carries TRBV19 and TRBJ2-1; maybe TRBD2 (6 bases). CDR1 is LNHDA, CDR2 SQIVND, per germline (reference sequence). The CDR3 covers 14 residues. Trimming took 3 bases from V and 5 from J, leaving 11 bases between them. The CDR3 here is CASSIWGDHNEQFF. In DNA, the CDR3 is TGTGCCAGTAGTATTTGGGGGGATCACAATGAGCAGTTCTTC.

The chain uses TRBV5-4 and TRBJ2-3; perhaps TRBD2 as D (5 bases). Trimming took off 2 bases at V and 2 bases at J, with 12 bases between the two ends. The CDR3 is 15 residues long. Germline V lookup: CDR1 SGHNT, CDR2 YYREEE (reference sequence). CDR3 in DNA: TGTGCCAGCAGCTTCGTGGGAGTGGCCACAGATACGCAGTATTTT. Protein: CASSFVGVATDTQYF.

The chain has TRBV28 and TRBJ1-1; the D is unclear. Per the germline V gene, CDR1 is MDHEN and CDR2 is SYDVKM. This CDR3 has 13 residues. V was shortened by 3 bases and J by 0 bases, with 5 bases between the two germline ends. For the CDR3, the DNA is TGTGCCAGCAGTTTTAGGATGAACACTGAAGCTTTCTTT. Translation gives CASSFRMNTEAFF. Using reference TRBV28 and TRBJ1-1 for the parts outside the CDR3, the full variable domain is DVKVTQSSRYLVKRTGEKVFLECVQDMDHENMFWYRQDPGLGLRLIYFSYDVKMKEKGDIPEGYSVSREKKERFSLILESASTNQTSMYLCASSFRMNTEAFFGQGTRLTVV.

DNA of the CDR3: TGTGCCAGCAGTTGGAACCCGAAGGGCGCCAAAAACATTCAGTACTTC. It yields the protein CASSWNPKGAKNIQYF. The chain is built from TRBV28 and TRBJ2-4; D gene unclear. CDR3 size: 16 residues. Trimming left V 4 bases short and J 1 base short, with 14 bases between. CDR1 is MDHEN and CDR2 is SYDVKM in the germline V gene.

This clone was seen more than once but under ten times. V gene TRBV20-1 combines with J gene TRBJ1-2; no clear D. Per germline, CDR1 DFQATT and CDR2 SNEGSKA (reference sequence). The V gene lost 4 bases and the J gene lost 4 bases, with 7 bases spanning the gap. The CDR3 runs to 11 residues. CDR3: CSATVPYGYTF. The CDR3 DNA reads TGCAGTGCTACGGTACCCTATGGCTACACCTTC.

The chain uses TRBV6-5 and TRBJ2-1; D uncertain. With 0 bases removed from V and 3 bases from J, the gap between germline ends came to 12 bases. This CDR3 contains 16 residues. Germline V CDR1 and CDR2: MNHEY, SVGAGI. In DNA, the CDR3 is TGTGCCAGCAGTTACTCGCCTACCAGACACTACAATGAGCAGTTCTTC. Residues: CASSYSPTRHYNEQFF.

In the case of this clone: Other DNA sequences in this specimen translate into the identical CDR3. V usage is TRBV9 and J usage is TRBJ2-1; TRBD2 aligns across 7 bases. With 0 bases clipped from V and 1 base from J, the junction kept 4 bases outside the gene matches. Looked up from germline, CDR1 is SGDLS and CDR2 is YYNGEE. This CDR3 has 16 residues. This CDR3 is CASSVGGSGSYNEQFF. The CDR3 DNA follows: TGTGCCAGCAGCGTAGGCGGGAGCGGTTCCTACAATGAGCAGTTCTTC. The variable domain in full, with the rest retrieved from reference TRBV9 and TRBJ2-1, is DSGVTQTPKHLITATGQRVTLRCSPRSGDLSVYWYQQSLDQGLQFLIQYYNGEERAKGNILERFSAQQFPDLHSELNLSSLELGDSALYFCASSVGGSGSYNEQFFGPGTRLTVL.

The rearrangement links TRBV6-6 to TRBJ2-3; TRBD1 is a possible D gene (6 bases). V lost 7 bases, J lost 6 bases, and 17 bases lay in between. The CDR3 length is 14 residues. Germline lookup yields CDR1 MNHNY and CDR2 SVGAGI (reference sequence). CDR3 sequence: CASTFDRQIDTQYF. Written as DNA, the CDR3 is TGTGCCAGCACCTTTGACAGGCAGATCGATACGCAGTATTTT.

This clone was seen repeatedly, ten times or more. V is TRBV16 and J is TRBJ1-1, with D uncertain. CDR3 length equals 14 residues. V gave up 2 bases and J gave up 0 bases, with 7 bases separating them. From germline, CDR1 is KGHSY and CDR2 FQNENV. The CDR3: CASSQRHLNTEAFF. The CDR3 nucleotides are TGTGCCAGCAGCCAACGGCACCTGAACACTGAAGCTTTCTTT.

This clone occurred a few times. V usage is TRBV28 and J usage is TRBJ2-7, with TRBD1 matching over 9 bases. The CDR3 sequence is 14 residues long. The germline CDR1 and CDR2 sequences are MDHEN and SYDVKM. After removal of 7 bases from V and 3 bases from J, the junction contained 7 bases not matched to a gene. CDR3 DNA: TGTGCCAGCACCCCTGGGGACAGGGTCTACGAGCAGTACTTC. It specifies CASTPGDRVYEQYF.

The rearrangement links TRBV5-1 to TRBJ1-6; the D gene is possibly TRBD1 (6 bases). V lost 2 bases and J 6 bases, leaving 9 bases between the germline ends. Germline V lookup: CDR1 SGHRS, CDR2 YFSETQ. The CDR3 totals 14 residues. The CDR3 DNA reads TGCGCCAGCAGCTTCGGACAGATTAATTCACCCCTCCACTTT. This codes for CASSFGQINSPLHF.

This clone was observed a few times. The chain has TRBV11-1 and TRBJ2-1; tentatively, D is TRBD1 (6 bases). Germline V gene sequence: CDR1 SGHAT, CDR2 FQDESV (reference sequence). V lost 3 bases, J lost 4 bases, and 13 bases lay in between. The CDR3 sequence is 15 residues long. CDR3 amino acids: CASSLGQGNYNEQFF. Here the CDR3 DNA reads TGTGCCAGCAGCTTGGGGCAGGGGAATTACAATGAGCAGTTCTTC.

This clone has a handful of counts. The CDR3 loop is CASSLERGVPDTQYF. DNA for the CDR3: TGTGCCAGCAGCCTCGAGAGGGGGGTTCCCGATACGCAGTATTTT. The genes are TRBV4-2 and TRBJ2-3; D tentatively fits TRBD1 or TRBD2 (6 bases each). V was shortened by 4 bases and J by 6 bases, with 17 bases between the two germline ends. CDR3 size: 15 residues. From germline, CDR1 is LGHNA and CDR2 YNFKEQ.

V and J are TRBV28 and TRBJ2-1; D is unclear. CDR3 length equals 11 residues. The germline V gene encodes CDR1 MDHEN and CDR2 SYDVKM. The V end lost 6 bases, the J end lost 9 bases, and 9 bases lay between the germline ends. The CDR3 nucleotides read TGTGCCAGCAGAAGTCCGGTTGAGCAGTTCTTC. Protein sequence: CASRSPVEQFF.

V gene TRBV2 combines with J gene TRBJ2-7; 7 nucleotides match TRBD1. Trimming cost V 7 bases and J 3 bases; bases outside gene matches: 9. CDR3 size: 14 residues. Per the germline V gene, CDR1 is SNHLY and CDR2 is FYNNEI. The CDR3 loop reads CASISTGAGYEQYF. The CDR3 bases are TGTGCCAGCATCTCAACAGGGGCGGGCTACGAGCAGTACTTC. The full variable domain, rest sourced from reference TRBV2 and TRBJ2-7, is EPEVTQTPSHQVTQMGQEVILRCVPISNHLYFYWYRQILGQKVEFLVSFYNNEISEKSEIFDDQFSVERPDGSNFTLKIRSTKLEDSAMYFCASISTGAGYEQYFGPGTRLTVT.

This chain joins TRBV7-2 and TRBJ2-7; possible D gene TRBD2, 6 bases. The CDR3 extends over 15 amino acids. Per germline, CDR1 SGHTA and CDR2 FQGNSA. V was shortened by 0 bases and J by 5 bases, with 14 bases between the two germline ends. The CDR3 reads CASSLASTRYHEQYF. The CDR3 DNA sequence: TGTGCCAGCAGCTTAGCGTCGACTAGATACCACGAGCAGTACTTC.

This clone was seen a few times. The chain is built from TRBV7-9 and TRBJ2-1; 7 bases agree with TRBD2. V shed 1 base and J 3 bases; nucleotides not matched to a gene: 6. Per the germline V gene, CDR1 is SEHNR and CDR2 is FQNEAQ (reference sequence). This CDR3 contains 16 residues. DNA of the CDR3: TGTGCCAGCAGCTTAGTCGGTCTAGCGGACTACAATGAGCAGTTCTTC. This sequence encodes CASSLVGLADYNEQFF.

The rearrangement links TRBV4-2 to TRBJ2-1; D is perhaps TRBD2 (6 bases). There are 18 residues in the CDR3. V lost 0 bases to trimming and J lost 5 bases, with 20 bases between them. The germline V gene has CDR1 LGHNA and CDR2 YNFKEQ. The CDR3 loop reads CASSQDSPRRDLDNEQFF. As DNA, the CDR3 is TGTGCCAGCAGCCAAGACTCTCCTCGGCGGGATCTCGACAATGAGCAGTTCTTC.

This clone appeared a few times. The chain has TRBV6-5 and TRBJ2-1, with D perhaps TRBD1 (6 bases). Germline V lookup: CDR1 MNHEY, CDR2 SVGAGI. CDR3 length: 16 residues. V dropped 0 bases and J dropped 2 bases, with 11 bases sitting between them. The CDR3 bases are TGTGCCAGCAGTTACTCCGACCGGGACACCTACAATGAGCAGTTCTTC. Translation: CASSYSDRDTYNEQFF.